This T cell receptor beta chain was documented in a study of control samples from healthy donors and cancer patients. Libraries were prepared by immunoSEQ multiplex PCR; TCRdb keeps only in-frame clonotypes and omits some of them. The data show some 150,000 clones, with about 93% seen just once and approximately 2.5% held by the top ten. Trimming pared 2 bases from V and 0 bases from J, leaving 8 bases between. CDR3 length: 14 residues. The germline V gene has CDR1 SGDLS and CDR2 YYNGEE. This clone was picked up one time. The same CDR3 arises from other DNA sequences in this sample as well. Sequenced sample: blood. This sequence was found in a man aged 50-60 years in good health. V usage is TRBV9 and J usage is TRBJ1-1, with D hard to call. CDR3 nucleotides: TGTGCCAGCAGCGTTGGAACAGTGAACACTGAAGCTTTCTTT. It encodes CASSVGTVNTEAFF.